These 22 T cell receptor beta chains were all obtained from the same sample, sequenced in a study of T cell changes during pregnancy in multiple sclerosis. Profiled with immunoSEQ multiplex PCR; TCRdb holds only in-frame clones, not every one. Of about 96,000 clones listed, 85% to 95% are singletons. The source material was peripheral blood, sampled in the first trimester of pregnancy. These receptors all come from a female donor with multiple sclerosis, enrolled in a pregnancy study.

The rearrangement uses TRBV4-3 and TRBJ1-4; 9 bases map to TRBD1. There are 14 residues in the CDR3. V shed 4 bases, J shed 6 bases, and the junction held 3 bases outside the gene matches. Germline V gene lookup returns CDR1 LGHNA and CDR2 YSLEER. Here the CDR3 DNA reads TGCGCCAGCAGCCCGGACAGGGGATATGAAAAACTGTTTTTT. Protein product: CASSPDRGYEKLFF.

The chain joins TRBV5-4 to TRBJ2-2, with a tentative D call TRBD2 (5 bases). Germline CDR1 is SGHNT and CDR2 is YYREEE (reference sequence). The CDR3 consists of 15 residues. V gave up 1 base and J gave up 5 bases, with 12 bases separating them. The CDR3 nucleotides are TGTGCCAGCAGCTTGAGCTCTACGGGGACCGGGGAGCTGTTTTTT. It specifies CASSLSSTGTGELFF.

The gene calls are TRBV6-1 and TRBJ1-5; D is possibly TRBD1 (5 bases). V lost 6 bases, J lost 0 bases, and 12 bases lay in between. Looked up from germline, CDR1 is MNHNS and CDR2 is SASEGT. The CDR3 has 15 residues. The CDR3 reads CASRVGTYSNQPQHF. The CDR3 nucleotides are TGTGCCAGCAGGGTTGGGACTTATAGCAATCAGCCCCAGCATTTT.

The count of this clone is one. J is TRBJ1-5 and V is TRBV28; tentative D call: TRBD1 (6 bases). Trimming removed 5 bases from V and 8 bases from J, with 22 bases in between. The CDR3 consists of 16 residues. Germline loops: CDR1 MDHEN, CDR2 SYDVKM. The CDR3: CASSLHLQGLGKPQHF. The CDR3, as DNA: TGTGCCAGCAGTCTACATCTCCAGGGGCTTGGGAAGCCCCAGCATTTT.

This chain connects TRBV28 to TRBJ1-1; D ambiguous. The CDR3 consists of 11 residues. The germline V and J ends were trimmed by 8 bases and 7 bases, with 11 bases remaining between them. Germline assignment: CDR1 MDHEN and CDR2 SYDVKM. CDR3 nucleotide sequence: TGTGCCAGCGTGATGACTAATGAAGCTTTCTTT. It encodes CASVMTNEAFF. The whole variable domain, remainder taken from reference TRBV28 and TRBJ1-1, is DVKVTQSSRYLVKRTGEKVFLECVQDMDHENMFWYRQDPGLGLRLIYFSYDVKMKEKGDIPEGYSVSREKKERFSLILESASTNQTSMYLCASVMTNEAFFGQGTRLTVV.

The chain couples TRBV29-1 to TRBJ2-2; weak D call: TRBD1 (5 bases). The CDR3 consists of 12 residues. V lost 6 bases, J lost 8 bases, and 13 bases lay in between. CDR1 and CDR2 from the germline V gene are SQVTM and ANQGSEA. The DNA of the CDR3 is TGCAGCGTGGCAACAGGACCGGGGGAGCTGTTTTTT. Amino acids: CSVATGPGELFF.

The CDR3 coding sequence is TGTGCCAGCAGTTTCCCGGGCTCCTACGAGCAGTACTTC. This encodes CASSFPGSYEQYF. The chain recombines TRBV27 with TRBJ2-7, with D unresolved. The length of the CDR3 is 13 residues. Trimming removed 3 bases at V and 0 bases at J, with 6 bases between. Germline V lookup: CDR1 MNHEY, CDR2 SMNVEV (reference sequence).

With regard to this clone: The germline gene is not matched at one end of the junction; a read error may be the cause. The J gene is TRBJ2-5, the V gene TRBV7-7, with 9 bases that match TRBD1. The CDR3 is 14 residues long. Germline V gene lookup returns CDR1 SSHAT and CDR2 FNYEAQ (reference sequence). Here the CDR3 DNA reads TGTGCTAGCAGCGTGACAGGGGGGGGAGAGACCCAGTACTTC. Protein product: CASSVTGGGETQYF.

This chain uses TRBV10-3 with TRBJ2-1; the match to TRBD1 covers 8 bases. The CDR3 covers 15 residues. Germline V CDR1 and CDR2: ENHRY, SYGVKD. V trimming: 6 bases; J trimming: 3 bases; junction bases outside the gene matches: 7. CDR3 nucleotide sequence: TGTGCCATCAGAGATTCAGGGGGCGGCTACAATGAGCAGTTCTTC. Translated: CAIRDSGGGYNEQFF.

The CDR3 DNA reads as TGTGCCTGGAGTCCTTATCGGACTAGCGGGAGGGCCTCAGATACGCAGTATTTT. Its protein is CAWSPYRTSGRASDTQYF. The chain carries TRBV30 and TRBJ2-3; 15 bases line up with TRBD2. Germline V gives CDR1 GTSNPN, CDR2 SVGIG (reference sequence). The V segment lost 2 bases and the J segment 4 bases; nucleotides outside the gene matches: 10. The CDR3 length is 18 residues.

This clone was seen once. The chain is built from TRBV7-6 and TRBJ2-2; D is unresolved. The V gene lost 6 bases and the J gene lost 4 bases, with 15 bases spanning the gap. Germline CDR1 SGHVS, CDR2 FNYEAQ. This CDR3 region has 15 residues. CDR3 in DNA: TGTGCCAGCAGTCCCCTCCCGAGAAGCACCGGGGAGCTGTTTTTT. Amino acids: CASSPLPRSTGELFF.

V and J are TRBV5-5 and TRBJ1-1; 7 bases are a match to TRBD1. Germline CDR1 is SGHKS and CDR2 is YYEKEE (reference sequence). The CDR3 runs 16 residues. The junction had 13 bases not matched to a gene; V was cut back by 5 bases and J by 3 bases. The CDR3 is CASRRRQGVGDTEAFF. As DNA, the CDR3 is TGTGCCAGCAGACGTCGCCAGGGGGTAGGAGACACTGAAGCTTTCTTT.

This sequence joins TRBV6-1 and TRBJ2-7; 11 bases are a match to TRBD1. The CDR3 runs to 14 residues. J gave up 6 bases and V 6 bases, and 7 bases lay outside the gene matches. Germline V gene data show CDR1 as MNHNS and CDR2 as SASEGT. The CDR3 sequence is CASSPRTGGGEQYF. CDR3 sequence (DNA): TGTGCCAGCAGCCCCAGGACAGGGGGCGGCGAGCAGTACTTC.

This sequence joins TRBV2 and TRBJ2-7, with 7 bases matching TRBD1. V was pared by 7 bases and J by 4 bases, with 7 bases of the junction left unmatched. The V gene's germline CDR1 is SNHLY and CDR2 FYNNEI. The CDR3 length is 13 residues. This CDR3 is CASTLKGAYEQYF. CDR3 nucleotide sequence: TGTGCCAGCACCCTAAAGGGGGCTTACGAGCAGTACTTC.

The chain links TRBV28 to TRBJ2-1; 9 nucleotides agree with TRBD2. There are 15 residues in the CDR3. The V gene end was trimmed by 10 bases and the J gene end by 5 bases; junction bases not matched to a gene: 12. Germline V gene lookup returns CDR1 MDHEN and CDR2 SYDVKM. CDR3: CATHLVAGGNNEQFF. In nucleotides, the CDR3 is TGTGCCACTCATCTTGTGGCGGGGGGGAACAATGAGCAGTTCTTC. Using reference TRBV28 and TRBJ2-1 for the parts outside the CDR3, the full variable domain is DVKVTQSSRYLVKRTGEKVFLECVQDMDHENMFWYRQDPGLGLRLIYFSYDVKMKEKGDIPEGYSVSREKKERFSLILESASTNQTSMYLCATHLVAGGNNEQFFGPGTRLTVL.

The chain links TRBV7-2 to TRBJ1-2, with 7 bases identical to TRBD1. In germline, CDR1 is SGHTA, CDR2 FQGNSA. V dropped 1 base and J dropped 8; count of bases not matched to a gene: 7. The CDR3 runs 14 residues. Written as DNA, the CDR3 is TGTGCCAGCAGCTTAGACCAGGGGGTGAGAGGCTACACCTTC. Protein product: CASSLDQGVRGYTF.

The chain recombines TRBV15 with TRBJ2-3; TRBD2 matches at 9 bases. The germline CDR1 and CDR2 sequences are LNHNV and YYDKDF (reference sequence). This CDR3 contains 14 residues. Trimming removed 9 bases from V and 8 bases from J; junction bases left unmatched: 12. CDR3 nucleotide sequence: TGTGCCACGAGACTAGCGGTGGAAGAGCGTACGCAGTATTTT. It codes for CATRLAVEERTQYF.

V and J are TRBV28 and TRBJ1-4; D is unresolved. The CDR3 length is 12 residues. Germline V gene sequence: CDR1 MDHEN, CDR2 SYDVKM. V was trimmed by 5 bases and J by 8 bases, leaving 9 bases between them. The CDR3 region is CASSIGREKLFF. The CDR3 coding sequence is TGTGCCAGCAGTATAGGGAGAGAAAAACTGTTTTTT.

The chain employs TRBV7-9 and TRBJ2-1; D is perhaps TRBD1 (5 bases). CDR3 length: 15 residues. Germline CDR1 SEHNR, CDR2 FQNEAQ (reference sequence). V was shortened by 0 bases and J by 6 bases, with 12 bases between the two germline ends. CDR3 region: CASSLAGVTGNEQFF. The CDR3 DNA reads as TGTGCCAGCAGCTTAGCAGGGGTAACGGGCAATGAGCAGTTCTTC.

The gene calls are TRBV4-1 and TRBJ1-6, with D possibly TRBD1 on 5 matching bases. CDR3 size: 14 residues. Germline CDR1 is MGHRA and CDR2 is YSYEKL. Deletions cut 8 bases from V and 9 bases from J, with 17 bases between. DNA of the CDR3: TGCGCCAGCGGTCGGGACTGGGTGGGTTCACCCCTCCACTTT. This gives the protein CASGRDWVGSPLHF.

This chain links TRBV6-1 with TRBJ2-7; TRBD2 aligns across 8 bases. J gave up 0 bases and V 6 bases, and 7 bases lay outside the gene matches. Per the germline V gene, CDR1 is MNHNS and CDR2 is SASEGT. The CDR3 sequence is 15 residues long. CDR3 in amino acids: CASRPTSVNSYEQYF. The CDR3 nucleotides read TGTGCCAGCAGACCGACTAGCGTAAACTCCTACGAGCAGTACTTC.

The V and J genes are TRBV27 and TRBJ2-1; TRBD2 matches 7 bases. The junction had 4 bases not matched to a gene; V was cut back by 5 bases and J by 0 bases. Germline CDR1 and CDR2: MNHEY and SMNVEV (reference sequence). This CDR3 is 15 amino acids long. The CDR3 region is CASSTAGSSYNEQFF. In nucleotides, the CDR3 is TGTGCCAGCAGTACAGCGGGAAGCTCCTACAATGAGCAGTTCTTC.